This T cell receptor beta chain is drawn from a study of OX40 agonist ivuxolimab in advanced cancers. Whole-study results and caveats: Low levels of normalized T-cell clonal expansion also appeared in some nonresponders.

Assay: immunoSEQ multiplex PCR; the TCRdb copy retains only in-frame clones and omits some. The sample records around 76,000 clones, 75% to 85% being singletons. Trimming pared 4 bases from V and 4 bases from J, leaving 11 bases between. Germline lookup yields CDR1 MGHDK and CDR2 SYGVNS. The CDR3 extends over 14 amino acids. This clone has more than one count but fewer than ten. Its antigen is still unknown. V and J are TRBV25-1 and TRBJ2-1; possibly TRBD2 for D (5 bases). This TCR came from an adult with an advanced solid tumor such as melanoma, head and neck, liver or kidney cancer. This specimen consisted of CD4+ or CD8+ T cells sorted from blood, obtained in a trial of the OX40 agonist ivuxolimab. CDR3 nucleotide sequence: TGTGCCAGCAGTGCCGCTACTAGTTACAATGAGCAGTTCTTC. It translates to CASSAATSYNEQFF.